This entry describes one TCR beta chain. Generated by immunoSEQ multiplex PCR, the TCRdb table keeps only in-frame clones and is missing some. The sample shows about 50,000 clones, more than 70% of them seen only once. Prior autoimmune disease or systemic immunosuppression barred patients. The sample belongs to a study of OX40 agonist ivuxolimab in advanced cancers. The CDR3 spans 14 residues. Germline CDR1 SGDLS, CDR2 YYNGEE. Trimming shortened V by 4 bases and J by 9 bases, and 17 bases separated the two germline ends. The sequence was obtained from an adult with an advanced solid tumor such as melanoma, head and neck, liver or kidney cancer. The rearrangement uses TRBV9 and TRBJ2-1, with TRBD2 as a possible D gene (6 bases). Source: CD4+ or CD8+ T cells sorted from blood, taken in a trial of the OX40 agonist ivuxolimab. CDR3: CASSLYLTSPEQFF. As DNA, the CDR3 is TGTGCCAGCAGCTTGTACTTGACTAGTCCTGAGCAGTTCTTC.